What follows describes a single TCR beta chain. This record belongs to a study of T cells in Graves' hyperthyroidism and ophthalmopathy. Study details: The initial diagnosis was the point when peripheral blood was collected, ahead of any treatment.

Authors of the study amplified TCR beta CDR3 regions from RNA transcripts. HTBI primers were employed in a first-round RT-PCR of the TCR CDR3. In TCRdb, the multiplex PCR reads were re-called with MiXCR into one record per CDR3 protein. The sample lists about 200,000 distinct CDR3 sequences, roughly 18% occurring once. Participants, patients aged 18 to 65, had newly diagnosed hyperthyroidism with a duration under 2 months. Fresh peripheral blood, less than 11 ml of it, supplied the PBMCs. V lost 6 bases, J lost 5 bases, and 8 bases stayed unmatched. Germline V gives CDR1 ENHRY, CDR2 SYGVKD. CDR3 size: 15 residues.

The sequence was collected from a man aged 50 or older with Graves' hyperthyroidism. The chain links TRBV10-3 to TRBJ2-2; 8 nucleotides align to TRBD1. Sequenced input: blood. Here the CDR3 DNA reads TGTGCCATCAGCCCAGGGGGCGCGGGGACCGGGGAGCTGTTTTTT. Translating it yields CAISPGGAGTGELFF.